The 28 T cell receptor beta chains presented below share a single source sample, sequenced in a study of cytomegalovirus exposure and HLA in healthy donors. 13 Jbeta primers and 60 Vbeta primers were used for the PCR. The protocol was immunoSEQ multiplex PCR, while the TCRdb copy is restricted to in-frame clones and leaves out a portion. The profile shows some 120,000 clones, 7% to 9.5% of them singletons. The source material was PBMCs. Receptors originate from a woman in her thirties or forties in good health and CMV-seropositive.

The rearrangement joins TRBV4-1 to TRBJ1-1; D possibly corresponds to TRBD1 (5 bases). The CDR3 consists of 15 residues. With 1 base removed from V and 6 bases from J, the gap between germline ends came to 15 bases. Looked up from germline, CDR1 is MGHRA and CDR2 is YSYEKL. The CDR3 protein is CASSQGFGGGPEAFF. The CDR3 DNA follows: TGCGCCAGCAGCCAAGGGTTTGGGGGAGGCCCTGAAGCTTTCTTT.

This clone was seen more than once but under ten times. The chain couples TRBV4-1 to TRBJ1-1; 11 bases map to TRBD1. The CDR3 is 16 amino acids. Germline-derived CDR1 and CDR2 are MGHRA and YSYEKL. The V gene end was trimmed by 8 bases and the J gene end by 5 bases; junction bases not matched to a gene: 13. CDR3 coding DNA: TGCGCCAGCTCCCCCGGACAGGGGGCAAGGAGGACTGAAGCTTTCTTT. Amino acids: CASSPGQGARRTEAFF.

The chain is built from TRBV14 and TRBJ1-2; possible D gene TRBD1, 5 bases. Germline V lookup: CDR1 SGHDN, CDR2 FVKESK. V lost 4 bases, J lost 2 bases, and 14 bases lay in between. The CDR3 has 15 residues. The CDR3 region has the DNA TGTGCCAGCAGCCTGAGACAGAGTACAAACTATGGCTACACCTTC. Amino acids: CASSLRQSTNYGYTF.

The chain recombines TRBV27 with TRBJ1-1; tentatively, D is TRBD1 (5 bases). Trimming cost V 6 bases and J 7 bases, with 12 bases left between them. Germline V CDR1 and CDR2: MNHEY, SMNVEV (reference sequence). The CDR3 runs to 12 residues. The CDR3 bases are TGTGCCAGCAGAGGGGCAGCCATTGAAGCTTTCTTT. Amino acids: CASRGAAIEAFF.

The chain couples TRBV5-5 to TRBJ2-2; D remains unclear. The CDR3 has 15 amino acids. The germline V gene encodes CDR1 SGHKS and CDR2 YYEKEE (reference sequence). The V end was cut by 0 bases, the J end by 5 bases, with 11 bases between. CDR3 amino acids: CASSLGNSWTGELFF. CDR3 nucleotide sequence: TGTGCCAGCAGCTTGGGGAACAGCTGGACCGGGGAGCTGTTTTTT.

The chain combines TRBV7-9 with TRBJ1-1; D not resolved. From germline, CDR1 is SEHNR and CDR2 FQNEAQ (reference sequence). This CDR3 region has 16 residues. V was cut by 1 base and J by 5 bases, with 17 bases left in between. CDR3 sequence reads: CASSLGGFGPSTEAFF. CDR3 bases: TGTGCCAGCAGCTTAGGAGGCTTCGGTCCTTCAACTGAAGCTTTCTTT.

This clone was counted a few times. The genes are TRBV11-2 and TRBJ1-1; the D is unclear. The CDR3 runs to 14 residues. Trimming removed 2 bases from V and 5 bases from J, with 12 bases in between. CDR1 and CDR2 from the germline V gene are SGHAT and FQNNGV. Here the CDR3 DNA reads TGTGCCAGCAGCTTATCCCTATCTGTAACTGAAGCTTTCTTT. This translates into CASSLSLSVTEAFF.

This clone was observed a few times. The chain recombines TRBV4-1 with TRBJ2-5, with D perhaps matching TRBD1 (5 bases). Matching the DNA end better, TRBJ2-7 makes the J call doubtful. The CDR3 spans 15 residues. The germline V gene has CDR1 MGHRA and CDR2 YSYEKL. The CDR3 DNA follows: TGCGCCAGCAGCCAAGATCAGGGCCAGTTCTACGAGCAGTACTTC. This translates into CASSQDQGQFYEQYF.

The V and J genes are TRBV11-2 and TRBJ2-7; TRBD1 is a possible D gene (6 bases). Germline CDR1 and CDR2: SGHAT and FQNNGV. CDR3 length: 18 amino acids. V dropped 4 bases and J dropped 2 bases, with 24 bases sitting between them. The CDR3 DNA reads as TGTGCCAGCAGCTCAATCGCTAGGGGACAACGTACCGCCTACGAGCAGTACTTC. Its translation: CASSSIARGQRTAYEQYF. The variable domain in full, with the rest retrieved from reference TRBV11-2 and TRBJ2-7, is EAGVAQSPRYKIIEKRQSVAFWCNPISGHATLYWYQQILGQGPKLLIQFQNNGVVDDSQLPKDRFSAERLKGVDSTLKIQPAKLEDSAVYLCASSSIARGQRTAYEQYFGPGTRLTVT.

This clone turned up a few times. The rearrangement uses TRBV29-1 and TRBJ2-5, with TRBD2 matching 7 bases. Germline assignment: CDR1 SQVTM and CDR2 ANQGSEA. Trimming at V came to 7 bases and at J to 4 bases, leaving 12 bases not matched to a gene. CDR3 length equals 14 residues. CDR3 sequence (DNA): TGCAGCGCGGATCTAAGCGGGGCAGTAGAGACCCAGTACTTC. Encoded protein: CSADLSGAVETQYF.

This clone was observed a few times. The chain employs TRBV5-4 and TRBJ1-1; D might be TRBD1 (5 bases). The V end was cut by 3 bases, the J end by 4 bases, with 16 bases between. This CDR3 has 15 residues. Per the germline V gene, CDR1 is SGHNT and CDR2 is YYREEE (reference sequence). CDR3 nucleotides: TGTGCCAGCAGCTGGGGGGAATCGGGGGGCACTGAAGCTTTCTTT. It specifies CASSWGESGGTEAFF.

The chain couples TRBV5-6 to TRBJ2-2; the D is unclear. The CDR3 is 13 residues long. V was trimmed by 1 base and J by 5 bases, leaving 6 bases between them. Germline V gene lookup returns CDR1 SGHDT and CDR2 YYEEEE. Here the CDR3 DNA reads TGTGCCAGCAGCTTGTGGCCTACCGGGGAGCTGTTTTTT. Protein: CASSLWPTGELFF.

This clone came up a few times. The chain links TRBV10-3 to TRBJ1-4, with 9 bases fitting TRBD1. Germline V gives CDR1 ENHRY, CDR2 SYGVKD. CDR3 length: 17 residues. After removal of 0 bases from V and 6 bases from J, the junction contained 8 bases not matched to a gene. The CDR3 sequence is CAISESEGGQGDEKLFF. In nucleotides, the CDR3 is TGTGCCATCAGTGAGTCGGAGGGGGGACAGGGAGATGAAAAACTGTTTTTT.

The chain carries TRBV29-1 and TRBJ1-4, with a possible D match to TRBD1 (5 bases). V lost 7 bases, J lost 13 bases, and 19 bases lay in between. This CDR3 has 12 amino acids. The V gene's germline CDR1 is SQVTM and CDR2 ANQGSEA. CDR3 in DNA: TGCAGCGCTCAAAGGCAGGGTGAGGTACTGTTTTTT. This translates into CSAQRQGEVLFF. Complete variable domain (other parts from reference TRBV29-1 and TRBJ1-4): SAVISQKPSRDICQRGTSLTIQCQVDSQVTMMFWYRQQPGQSLTLIATANQGSEATYESGFVIDKFPISRPNLTFSTLTVSNMSPEDSSIYLCSAQRQGEVLFFGSGTQLSVL.

With respect to this clone: The conserved closing phenylalanine or tryptophan is absent in this CDR3, likely reflecting a read error. The chain carries TRBV14 and TRBJ1-2, with no clear D. The germline V gene has CDR1 SGHDN and CDR2 FVKESK. V lost 4 bases, J lost 5 bases, and 17 bases lay in between. The CDR3 runs to 15 residues. This chain's CDR3 is CASSLPAEDPYGYTV. CDR3 nucleotide sequence: TGTGCCAGCAGCCTACCCGCTGAGGATCCATATGGCTACACCGTC.

J is TRBJ1-5 and V is TRBV19, with 7 nucleotides matching TRBD1. The length of the CDR3 is 16 residues. Germline values: CDR1 LNHDA, CDR2 SQIVND (reference sequence). With 8 bases clipped from V and 6 bases from J, the junction kept 16 bases outside the gene matches. This chain's CDR3 is CASRELGAWDSQPQHF. The CDR3, as DNA: TGTGCCAGTCGTGAGCTGGGGGCCTGGGACAGTCAGCCCCAGCATTTT.

The genes are TRBV6-5 and TRBJ2-7; the match to TRBD1 covers 8 bases. This CDR3 spans 16 amino acids. Germline CDR1 reads MNHEY; CDR2 reads SVGAGI. Losses at the gene ends were 0 bases for V and 5 bases for J; bases not matched to a gene: 9. This CDR3 reads CASSYSPDRATDEQYF. The CDR3 region has the DNA TGTGCCAGCAGTTACTCTCCGGACAGGGCAACGGACGAGCAGTACTTC.

J is TRBJ1-2 and V is TRBV6-6; a weak D match, TRBD1 (6 bases). Per germline, CDR1 MNHNY and CDR2 SVGAGI (reference sequence). The CDR3 is made up of 15 amino acids. The V end lost 3 bases, the J end lost 6 bases, and 17 bases lay between the germline ends. Here the CDR3 DNA reads TGTGCCAGCAGTTATAATCGTCAGGACAGTAATGGCTACACCTTC. Translated: CASSYNRQDSNGYTF.

This clone has just a few counts. The chain recombines TRBV19 with TRBJ1-1; tentatively, D is TRBD1 (5 bases). The V end lost 0 bases, the J end lost 2 bases, and 7 bases lay between the germline ends. The CDR3 is 14 amino acids. Germline V gene lookup returns CDR1 LNHDA and CDR2 SQIVND (reference sequence). CDR3 region: CASSIEDSNTEAFF. The CDR3 coding sequence is TGTGCCAGTAGTATAGAAGACAGCAACACTGAAGCTTTCTTT. Full variable domain (rest looked up from reference TRBV19 and TRBJ1-1): DGGITQSPKYLFRKEGQNVTLSCEQNLNHDAMYWYRQDPGQGLRLIYYSQIVNDFQKGDIAEGYSVSREKKESFPLTVTSAQKNPTAFYLCASSIEDSNTEAFFGQGTRLTVV.

This clone was picked up a small number of times. The chain uses TRBV15 and TRBJ2-1; 8 bases are shared with TRBD1. V trimming: 2 bases; J trimming: 0 bases; junction bases outside the gene matches: 9. There are 18 residues in the CDR3. Per germline, CDR1 LNHNV and CDR2 YYDKDF (reference sequence). DNA for the CDR3: TGTGCCACCAGCAGATCCCTAACAGGGGGAATCTCCTACAATGAGCAGTTCTTC. Translated, it gives CATSRSLTGGISYNEQFF.

This clone was observed a few times. The J gene is TRBJ2-3, the V gene TRBV29-1; perhaps TRBD1 as D (6 bases). With 3 bases removed from V and 10 bases from J, the gap between germline ends came to 17 bases. Germline V gene lookup returns CDR1 SQVTM and CDR2 ANQGSEA. There are 13 residues in the CDR3. In nucleotides, the CDR3 is TGCAGCGTTGAGGAGTCACAGGGTCGGGCGCAGTATTTT. It yields the protein CSVEESQGRAQYF.

The chain recombines TRBV19 with TRBJ2-3; D is unresolved. Germline V CDR1 and CDR2: LNHDA, SQIVND (reference sequence). Trimming stripped 7 bases from V and 3 bases from J, with 11 bases between. The CDR3 is made up of 13 amino acids. CDR3: CASTRVGTDTQYF. Written as DNA, the CDR3 is TGTGCCAGTACCCGAGTTGGTACAGATACGCAGTATTTT.

There are a few counts of this clone. The chain employs TRBV10-1 and TRBJ2-7; D is perhaps TRBD1 (6 bases). There are 14 residues in the CDR3. The V and J ends lost 4 bases and 0 bases respectively, with 10 bases between them. Germline V gives CDR1 WNHNN, CDR2 SYGVQD (reference sequence). The CDR3 DNA reads TGCGCCAGCAGTGTGACAGGTGCCTCCTACGAGCAGTACTTC. It translates to CASSVTGASYEQYF.

This clone has a handful of counts. The chain joins TRBV6-4 to TRBJ2-3; 12 positions agree with TRBD1. The V and J ends lost 3 bases and 4 bases, in that order; junction bases with no gene match: 2. The CDR3 has 15 residues. Germline V lookup: CDR1 MRHNA, CDR2 SNTAGT. The CDR3 region is CASSEGTGGADTQYF. In DNA, the CDR3 is TGTGCCAGCAGTGAGGGGACAGGGGGCGCAGATACGCAGTATTTT.

This chain uses TRBV2 with TRBJ2-7, with TRBD1 matching 7 bases. CDR3 length: 14 amino acids. V lost 3 bases and J lost 3; bases outside the gene matches: 5. In germline, CDR1 is SNHLY, CDR2 FYNNEI. CDR3 bases: TGTGCCAGCAGTGATTGGGACAGAGACTACGAGCAGTACTTC. This sequence encodes CASSDWDRDYEQYF.

This clone has just a few counts. V is TRBV6-4 and J is TRBJ1-1; unclear D gene. V shed 4 bases and J shed 0 bases, with 6 bases lying between them. The CDR3 covers 13 residues. The germline V gene has CDR1 MRHNA and CDR2 SNTAGT. The CDR3 DNA reads as TGTGCCAGCAGTGGAGAATTGAACACTGAAGCTTTCTTT. Amino acids: CASSGELNTEAFF.

This clone turned up a few times. The J gene is TRBJ1-5, the V gene TRBV21-1; the table's D call, TRBD1, has no DNA check behind it. TRBV21-1 has pseudogene status. The CDR3 length is 14 residues. In DNA, the CDR3 is TGTGCCAGCAGCCCTGGACAGGGGAATCAGCCCCAGCATTTT. Protein sequence: CASSPGQGNQPQHF.

This clone was counted only a few times. V is TRBV7-9 and J is TRBJ2-7; D perhaps matches TRBD2 (6 bases). The V and J ends lost 4 bases and 3 bases respectively, with 10 bases between them. The CDR3 runs to 13 residues. The germline V gene has CDR1 SEHNR and CDR2 FQNEAQ (reference sequence). In DNA form, the CDR3 reads TGTGCCAGCAGCTCCCGGGGGATCTACGAGCAGTACTTC. This gives the protein CASSSRGIYEQYF. Using reference TRBV7-9 and TRBJ2-7 for the parts outside the CDR3, the full variable domain is DTGVSQNPRHKITKRGQNVTFRCDPISEHNRLYWYRQTLGQGPEFLTYFQNEAQLEKSRLLSDRFSAERPKGSFSTLEIQRTEQGDSAMYLCASSSRGIYEQYFGPGTRLTVT.